The 16 T cell receptor beta chains reported below all come from one sample, sequenced in a study of Ad26.COV2.S vaccination and SARS-CoV-2 variants. Here immunoSEQ multiplex PCR was the method, and the copy in TCRdb shows in-frame clones only, minus some. The top ten hold approximately 15% of the sample, which has 97,000 or so clones, about three quarters seen once. Sequencing used peripheral blood, obtained after recovery from COVID-19. The receptors shown here come from a human donor who had recovered from COVID-19.

The chain combines TRBV12-5 with TRBJ2-5; tentatively, D is TRBD2 (5 bases). Germline V gene data show CDR1 as LGHNT and CDR2 as FRNRAP. The CDR3 runs to 13 residues. V dropped 0 bases and J dropped 5 bases, with 7 bases sitting between them. The CDR3 spells CASGLVSSETQYF. The CDR3 coding sequence is TGTGCTAGTGGTTTGGTATCTAGCGAGACCCAGTACTTC.

This clone has only a few counts. The CDR3 nucleotides are TGTGCCAGCAGCTCCCCGGACAGGGGGGTCGGAGCTTTCTTT. Protein: CASSSPDRGVGAFF. The V gene is TRBV11-3, the J gene TRBJ1-1; the match to TRBD1 covers 10 bases. Germline V lookup: CDR1 SGHNT, CDR2 YENEEA. Trimming cost V 4 bases and J 10 bases; bases outside gene matches: 9. CDR3 length: 14 amino acids. Complete variable domain (other parts from reference TRBV11-3 and TRBJ1-1): EAGVVQSPRYKIIEKKQPVAFWCNPISGHNTLYWYLQNLGQGPELLIRYENEEAVDDSQLPKDRFSAERLKGVDSTLKIQPAELGDSAVYLCASSSPDRGVGAFFGQGTRLTVV.

The chain is built from TRBV19 and TRBJ1-1; no definite D call. The CDR3 covers 12 residues. Deletions cut 7 bases from V and 4 bases from J, with 10 bases between. Germline V gives CDR1 LNHDA, CDR2 SQIVND (reference sequence). DNA for the CDR3: TGTGCCAGTACTGCGGGAGCCACTGAAGCTTTCTTT. Its protein product is CASTAGATEAFF.

In its sample, this clone was seen a few times. This chain connects TRBV5-4 to TRBJ1-2, with TRBD1 matching over 7 bases. The CDR3 spans 15 residues. Germline trimming cut 4 bases from V and 4 bases from J; bases unmatched to any gene: 10. Germline CDR1 is SGHNT and CDR2 is YYREEE (reference sequence). In DNA, the CDR3 is TGTGCCAGCAGCCCGCCTACAGGGGCGGTCTATGGCTACACCTTC. Protein sequence: CASSPPTGAVYGYTF.

The V and J genes are TRBV7-2 and TRBJ1-3; D unclear. This CDR3 is built from 15 residues. Trimming took off 5 bases at V and 3 bases at J, with 14 bases between the two ends. Germline CDR1 reads SGHTA; CDR2 reads FQGNSA. CDR3 DNA: TGTGCCAGCAGCCCCAGCCAGTCGGGTGGAAACACCATATATTTT. Translating it yields CASSPSQSGGNTIYF.

CDR3 nucleotide sequence: TGCGCCAGCAGCTGGGGGACGGATCGAAATCAGCCCCAGCATTTT. Its protein product is CASSWGTDRNQPQHF. The chain recombines TRBV5-1 with TRBJ1-5, with D possibly TRBD1 on 5 matching bases. CDR1 and CDR2 (germline): SGHRS, YFSETQ. The length of the CDR3 is 15 residues. V was cut by 3 bases and J by 4 bases, with 14 bases left in between. Using reference TRBV5-1 and TRBJ1-5 for the parts outside the CDR3, the full variable domain is KAGVTQTPRYLIKTRGQQVTLSCSPISGHRSVSWYQQTPGQGLQFLFEYFSETQRNKGNFPGRFSGRQFSNSRSEMNVSTLELGDSALYLCASSWGTDRNQPQHFGDGTRLSIL.

The CDR3 sequence is CASSQDLNQPQHF. CDR3 in DNA: TGCGCCAGCAGCCAAGATCTCAATCAGCCCCAGCATTTT. The chain recombines TRBV4-3 with TRBJ1-5; D unresolved. Trimming left V 0 bases short and J 3 bases short, with 3 bases between. CDR1 is LGHNA and CDR2 is YSLEER in the germline V gene. The CDR3 is made up of 13 amino acids.

The V and J genes are TRBV19 and TRBJ2-6; the match to TRBD2 covers 8 bases. The CDR3 length is 15 residues. Trimming removed 6 bases from V and 3 bases from J; junction bases left unmatched: 4. Germline V lookup: CDR1 LNHDA, CDR2 SQIVND (reference sequence). Here the CDR3 DNA reads TGTGCCAGTAGCGGGGGGGCCGTTGGGGCCAACGTCCTGACTTTC. Protein sequence: CASSGGAVGANVLTF.

The rearrangement joins TRBV27 to TRBJ2-7, with 10 bases matching TRBD1. V lost 8 bases, J lost 4 bases, and 11 bases stayed unmatched. This CDR3 has 15 residues. Germline CDR1 MNHEY, CDR2 SMNVEV (reference sequence). In nucleotides, the CDR3 is TGTGCCAGCCGAATCACAGGACAGGGGGATTACGAGCAGTACTTC. Encoded protein: CASRITGQGDYEQYF.

This chain joins TRBV12-2 and TRBJ2-7; TRBD2 is the table's D call, not checked against the DNA. TRBV12-2 is deemed a pseudogene. The CDR3 spans 23 residues. CDR3 sequence reads: CASRLVLSGRPTSGGRRTYEQYF. As DNA, the CDR3 is TGTGCAAGTCGCTTAGTCCTGTCAGGGAGACCGACTAGCGGGGGCCGTAGGACCTACGAGCAGTACTTC.

The chain carries TRBV15 and TRBJ1-5; 10 nucleotides line up with TRBD1. V shed 3 bases and J 8 bases; nucleotides not matched to a gene: 7. Germline V gene lookup returns CDR1 LNHNV and CDR2 YYDKDF (reference sequence). This CDR3 is built from 15 residues. In DNA, the CDR3 is TGTGCCACCAGCAGGGGGACAGGGGATTCGGAGCCCCAGCATTTT. Protein product: CATSRGTGDSEPQHF. The entire variable domain, with the rest obtained from reference TRBV15 and TRBJ1-5, is as follows: DAMVIQNPRYQVTQFGKPVTLSCSQTLNHNVMYWYQQKSSQAPKLLFHYYDKDFNNEADTPDNFQSRRPNTSFCFLDIRSPGLGDTAMYLCATSRGTGDSEPQHFGDGTRLSIL.

This rearrangement joins TRBV7-9 to TRBJ1-6; D is unresolved. Germline V lookup: CDR1 SEHNR, CDR2 FQNEAQ (reference sequence). The CDR3 has 16 amino acids. V was clipped by 1 base and J by 5 bases, with 12 bases between them. CDR3 loop: CASSLEDGTNNSPLHF. CDR3 sequence (DNA): TGTGCCAGCAGCTTAGAGGATGGCACCAATAATTCACCCCTCCACTTT.

The chain couples TRBV11-3 to TRBJ1-1; D is undetermined. This CDR3 has 12 amino acids. The germline V and J ends were trimmed by 5 bases and 3 bases, with 7 bases remaining between them. Per the germline V gene, CDR1 is SGHNT and CDR2 is YENEEA. The CDR3 sequence is CASSGRDTEAFF. The CDR3 DNA follows: TGTGCCAGCAGCGGACGGGACACTGAAGCTTTCTTT. Variable domain in full (rest from reference TRBV11-3 and TRBJ1-1): EAGVVQSPRYKIIEKKQPVAFWCNPISGHNTLYWYLQNLGQGPELLIRYENEEAVDDSQLPKDRFSAERLKGVDSTLKIQPAELGDSAVYLCASSGRDTEAFFGQGTRLTVV.

The V call is TRBV11-2, the J call TRBJ1-2, with 7 bases lining up with TRBD1. The CDR3 length is 14 residues. Trimming cost V 1 base and J 7 bases; bases outside gene matches: 6. CDR1 and CDR2 from the germline V gene are SGHAT and FQNNGV. DNA for the CDR3: TGTGCCAGCAGCTTAGGACAGGGTGAGGTTGGCTACACCTTC. Translating it yields CASSLGQGEVGYTF.

The rearrangement joins TRBV5-1 to TRBJ2-3; D is possibly TRBD1 or TRBD2 (6 bases each). This CDR3 spans 15 amino acids. Trimming took off 2 bases at V and 0 bases at J, with 10 bases between the two ends. Germline V lookup: CDR1 SGHRS, CDR2 YFSETQ. Here the CDR3 reads CASSLGGGSTDTQYF. The CDR3, as DNA: TGCGCCAGCAGCTTAGGAGGGGGGAGCACAGATACGCAGTATTTT. Variable domain in full (rest from reference TRBV5-1 and TRBJ2-3): KAGVTQTPRYLIKTRGQQVTLSCSPISGHRSVSWYQQTPGQGLQFLFEYFSETQRNKGNFPGRFSGRQFSNSRSEMNVSTLELGDSALYLCASSLGGGSTDTQYFGPGTRLTVL.

This clone appeared a few times. This chain uses TRBV9 with TRBJ1-1; tentatively, D is TRBD1 (6 bases). CDR3 length equals 13 residues. V was trimmed by 5 bases and J by 7 bases, leaving 15 bases between them. Germline CDR1 and CDR2: SGDLS and YYNGEE. The CDR3 nucleotides read TGTGCCAGCAGACTAGACAGGCAGATTGAAGCTTTCTTT. Its translation is CASRLDRQIEAFF. Filled out from reference TRBV9 and TRBJ1-1, the complete variable domain reads DSGVTQTPKHLITATGQRVTLRCSPRSGDLSVYWYQQSLDQGLQFLIQYYNGEERAKGNILERFSAQQFPDLHSELNLSSLELGDSALYFCASRLDRQIEAFFGQGTRLTVV.